This TCR beta chain is from a study of cytomegalovirus exposure and HLA in healthy donors. Overall study findings and caveats: As immune exposure information, only CMV serostatus was available.

The PCR ran on 60 Vbeta and 13 Jbeta primers. The method was immunoSEQ multiplex PCR; TCRdb's version includes in-frame clones alone and lacks a portion of them. The sample includes around 150,000 clones, roughly 70% seen only once; the top ten take over 2.5%. Comments on this clone: Its antigen remains unknown.

The sequence was obtained from a man aged 35 to 55 in good health and CMV-seronegative. Input material: PBMCs.

CDR3: CASRVAGGAYEQYF. In DNA, the CDR3 is TGTGCCAGCAGAGTAGCGGGAGGGGCCTACGAGCAGTACTTC. This chain joins TRBV28 and TRBJ2-7, with 11 bases aligning to TRBD2. V shed 6 bases and J 2 bases; nucleotides not matched to a gene: 3. The germline gives CDR1 MDHEN, CDR2 SYDVKM. The CDR3 is 14 amino acids.